This TCR beta chain was observed in a study of vaccination effects on CD4 cells after COVID-19. Repertoires were generated with immunoSEQ multiplex PCR, while TCRdb's copy carries only in-frame clones and drops some. Among fewer than 15,000 clones listed, around two thirds were seen once. This CDR3 region has 16 residues. The germline V gene encodes CDR1 KGHDR and CDR2 SFDVKD. V was shortened by 4 bases and J by 4 bases, with 16 bases between the two germline ends. In the case of this clone: What it binds is not known.

Prior to sequencing, the ViraFEST assay stimulated PBMC with viral peptide pools, which expanded the antigen-specific CD4+ T cells. Subsequent to less than twelve days of culture, CD4+ T cells were isolated. PCR-confirmed SARS-CoV-2 infection occurred in the person between March and December 2020. Everyone in the study got two shots of either the BNT162b2 or mRNA-1273 vaccine. The chain joins TRBV24-1 to TRBJ2-1; perhaps TRBD2 as D (6 bases). The source is a human donor who had a prior SARS-CoV-2 infection. Sequenced material: CD4+ T cells from PBMCs cultured with HCoV-NL63 spike peptides, taken after COVID-19 vaccination. The CDR3 is CATSDSHRDSYNEQFF. The DNA of the CDR3 is TGTGCCACCAGTGACTCCCACCGGGACTCGTACAATGAGCAGTTCTTC.